This T cell receptor beta chain emerged from a study of lymphopenia after photon versus proton radiotherapy. Details on this clone: Its antigen remains unidentified.

Sequencing used immunoSEQ multiplex PCR; TCRdb keeps in-frame clones, though not all of them. This sample carries thousands of clones, about 91% of them seen once, and the ten largest clones take 20% to 30%. The germline V and J ends were trimmed by 5 bases and 0 bases, with 11 bases remaining between them. This CDR3 region has 16 residues. The germline CDR1 and CDR2 sequences are SGHVS and FQNEAQ. Findings and limits, study-wide: Post-nadir diversity loss with photons came from oligoclonal expansion, particularly CD8+ Temra cells. Only patients who died were analyzed for survival; proton advantage is unproven. Photon-treated patients lost naive T cells and TCR diversity; proton-treated stayed stable. Larger post-nadir TCR diversity loss correlated inversely with survival in deceased patients.

This receptor was obtained from a man older than 75 with cholangiocarcinoma. The sequences come from peripheral blood, collected from a patient treated with photon-based radiotherapy. This rearrangement joins TRBV7-8 to TRBJ2-6; D gene uncertain. CDR3 in DNA: TGTGCCAGCAGCCTGACCCGGAGCTCTGGGGCCAACGTCCTGACTTTC. This translates into CASSLTRSSGANVLTF.